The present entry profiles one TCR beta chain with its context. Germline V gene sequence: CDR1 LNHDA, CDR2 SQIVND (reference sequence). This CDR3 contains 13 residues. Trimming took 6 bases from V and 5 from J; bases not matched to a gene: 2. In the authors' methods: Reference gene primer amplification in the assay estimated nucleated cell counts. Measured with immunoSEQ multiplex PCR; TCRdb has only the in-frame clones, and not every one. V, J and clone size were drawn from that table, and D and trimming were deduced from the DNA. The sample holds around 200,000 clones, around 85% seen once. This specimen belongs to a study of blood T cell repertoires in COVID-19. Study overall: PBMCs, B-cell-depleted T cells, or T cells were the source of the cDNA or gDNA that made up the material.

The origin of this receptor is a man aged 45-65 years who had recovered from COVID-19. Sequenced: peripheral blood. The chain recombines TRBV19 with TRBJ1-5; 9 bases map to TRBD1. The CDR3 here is CASSWDRDQPQHF. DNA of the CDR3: TGTGCCAGTAGCTGGGACAGGGATCAGCCCCAGCATTTT.